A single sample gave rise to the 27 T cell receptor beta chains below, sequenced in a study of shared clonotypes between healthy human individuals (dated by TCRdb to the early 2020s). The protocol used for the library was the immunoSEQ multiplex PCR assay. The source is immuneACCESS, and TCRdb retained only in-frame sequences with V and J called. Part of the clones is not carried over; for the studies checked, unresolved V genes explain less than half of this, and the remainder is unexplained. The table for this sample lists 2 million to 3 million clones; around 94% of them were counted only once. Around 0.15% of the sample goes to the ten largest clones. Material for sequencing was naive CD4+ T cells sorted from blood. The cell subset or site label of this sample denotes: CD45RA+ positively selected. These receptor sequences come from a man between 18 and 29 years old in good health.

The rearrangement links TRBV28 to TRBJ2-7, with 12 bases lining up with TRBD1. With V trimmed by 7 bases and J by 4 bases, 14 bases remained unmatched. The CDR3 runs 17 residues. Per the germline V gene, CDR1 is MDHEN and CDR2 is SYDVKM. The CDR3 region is CASNPSRGQGARYEQYF. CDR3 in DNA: TGTGCCAGCAACCCGAGTCGGGGACAGGGGGCGAGGTACGAGCAGTACTTC.

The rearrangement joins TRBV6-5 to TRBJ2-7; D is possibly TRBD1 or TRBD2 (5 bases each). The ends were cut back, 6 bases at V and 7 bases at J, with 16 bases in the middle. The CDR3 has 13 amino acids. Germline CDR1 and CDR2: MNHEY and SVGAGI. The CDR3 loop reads CASRSFGASEQYF. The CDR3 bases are TGTGCCAGCAGATCCTTCGGGGCCAGTGAGCAGTACTTC.

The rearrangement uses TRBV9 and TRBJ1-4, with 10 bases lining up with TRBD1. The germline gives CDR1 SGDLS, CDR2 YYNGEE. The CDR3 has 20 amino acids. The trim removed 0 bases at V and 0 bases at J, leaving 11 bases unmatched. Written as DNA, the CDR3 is TGTGCCAGCAGCGTAGTTGGAGGGACAGGGGACACGGCAACTAATGAAAAACTGTTTTTT. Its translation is CASSVVGGTGDTATNEKLFF. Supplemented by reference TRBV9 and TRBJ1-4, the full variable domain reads DSGVTQTPKHLITATGQRVTLRCSPRSGDLSVYWYQQSLDQGLQFLIQYYNGEERAKGNILERFSAQQFPDLHSELNLSSLELGDSALYFCASSVVGGTGDTATNEKLFFGSGTQLSVL.

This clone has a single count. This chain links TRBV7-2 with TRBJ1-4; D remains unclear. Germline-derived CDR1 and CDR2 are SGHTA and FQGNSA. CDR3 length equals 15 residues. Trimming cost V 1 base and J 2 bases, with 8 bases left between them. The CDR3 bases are TGTGCCAGCAGCTTAGACGGGCATACTAATGAAAAACTGTTTTTT. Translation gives CASSLDGHTNEKLFF.

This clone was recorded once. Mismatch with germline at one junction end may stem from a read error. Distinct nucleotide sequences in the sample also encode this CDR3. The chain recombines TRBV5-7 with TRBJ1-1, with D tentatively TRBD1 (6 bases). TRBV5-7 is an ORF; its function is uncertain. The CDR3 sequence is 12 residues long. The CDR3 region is CASSLQGTEAFF. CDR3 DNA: TGTGCCAGCAGCCTACAGGGCACTGAGGCTTTCTTT.

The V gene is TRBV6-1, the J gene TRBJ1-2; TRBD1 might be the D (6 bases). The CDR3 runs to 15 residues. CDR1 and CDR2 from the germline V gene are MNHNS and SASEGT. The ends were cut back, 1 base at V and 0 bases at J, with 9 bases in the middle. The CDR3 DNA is TGTGCCAGCAGTGAAGAAAACAGGGCTAACTATGGCTACACCTTC. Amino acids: CASSEENRANYGYTF.

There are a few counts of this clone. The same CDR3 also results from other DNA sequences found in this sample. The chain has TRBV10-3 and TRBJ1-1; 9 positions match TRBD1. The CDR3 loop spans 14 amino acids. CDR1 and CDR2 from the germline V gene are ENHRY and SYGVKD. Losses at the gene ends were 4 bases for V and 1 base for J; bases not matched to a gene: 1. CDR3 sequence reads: CAISADRGNTEAFF. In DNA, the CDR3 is TGTGCCATCAGTGCGGACAGGGGGAACACTGAAGCTTTCTTT.

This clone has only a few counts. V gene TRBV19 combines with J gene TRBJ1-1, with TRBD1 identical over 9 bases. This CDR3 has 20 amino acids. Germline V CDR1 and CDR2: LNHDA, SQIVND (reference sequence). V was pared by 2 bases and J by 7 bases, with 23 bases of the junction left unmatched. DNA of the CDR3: TGTGCCAGTAGTATACCCTTAGCCGGACAGGGGAAACCCTCTGGAGGTGAAGCTTTCTTT. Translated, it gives CASSIPLAGQGKPSGGEAFF.

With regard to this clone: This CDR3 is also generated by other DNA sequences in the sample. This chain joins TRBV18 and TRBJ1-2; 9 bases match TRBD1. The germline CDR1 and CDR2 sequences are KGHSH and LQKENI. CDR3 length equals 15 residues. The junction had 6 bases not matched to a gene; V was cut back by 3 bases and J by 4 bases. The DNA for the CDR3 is TGTGCCAGCTCACCGGGACAGGGTGCAGGCTATGGCTACACCTTC. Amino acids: CASSPGQGAGYGYTF.

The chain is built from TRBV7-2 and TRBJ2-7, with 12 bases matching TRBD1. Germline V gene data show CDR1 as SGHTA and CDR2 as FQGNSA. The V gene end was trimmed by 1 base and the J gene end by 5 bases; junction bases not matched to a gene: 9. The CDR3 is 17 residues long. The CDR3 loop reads CASSLGPPGQGAHEQYF. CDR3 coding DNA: TGTGCCAGCAGCTTAGGTCCGCCGGGACAGGGGGCCCACGAGCAGTACTTC.

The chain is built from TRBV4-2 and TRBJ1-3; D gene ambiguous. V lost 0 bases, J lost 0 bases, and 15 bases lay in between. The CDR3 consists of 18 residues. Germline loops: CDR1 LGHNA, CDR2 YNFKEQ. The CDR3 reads CASSQDIGTGISGNTIYF. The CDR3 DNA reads TGTGCCAGCAGCCAAGATATAGGTACGGGGATCTCTGGAAACACCATATATTTT.

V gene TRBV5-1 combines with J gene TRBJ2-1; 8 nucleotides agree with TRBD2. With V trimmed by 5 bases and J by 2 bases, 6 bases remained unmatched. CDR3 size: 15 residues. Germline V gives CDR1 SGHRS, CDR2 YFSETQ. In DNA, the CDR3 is TGCGCCAGCAGGGAAAGCGGGGGCCCCTACAATGAGCAGTTCTTC. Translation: CASRESGGPYNEQFF.

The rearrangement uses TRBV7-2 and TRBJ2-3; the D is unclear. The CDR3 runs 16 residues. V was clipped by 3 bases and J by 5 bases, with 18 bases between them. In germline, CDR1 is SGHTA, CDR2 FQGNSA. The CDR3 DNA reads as TGTGCCAGCAGCTTGGACCGGGCCCCCCTTGGAGATACGCAGTATTTT. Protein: CASSLDRAPLGDTQYF.

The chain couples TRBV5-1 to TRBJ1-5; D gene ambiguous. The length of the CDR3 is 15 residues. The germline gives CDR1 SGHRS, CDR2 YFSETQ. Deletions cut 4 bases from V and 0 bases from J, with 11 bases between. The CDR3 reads CASSVDYNSNQPQHF. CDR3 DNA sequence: TGCGCCAGCAGCGTGGACTATAATAGCAATCAGCCCCAGCATTTT.

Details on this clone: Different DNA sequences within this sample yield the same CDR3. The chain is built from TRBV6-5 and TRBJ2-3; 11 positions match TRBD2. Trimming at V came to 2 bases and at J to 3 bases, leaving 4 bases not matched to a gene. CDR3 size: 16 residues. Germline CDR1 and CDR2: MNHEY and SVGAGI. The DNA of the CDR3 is TGTGCCAGCAGTTACGGGCTAGCGGGAGGAACAGATACGCAGTATTTT. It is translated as CASSYGLAGGTDTQYF.

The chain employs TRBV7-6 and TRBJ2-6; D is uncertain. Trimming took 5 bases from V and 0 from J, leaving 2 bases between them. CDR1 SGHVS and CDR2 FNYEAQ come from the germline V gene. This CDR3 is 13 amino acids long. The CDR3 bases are TGTGCCAGCAGCCCCTCTGGGGCCAACGTCCTGACTTTC. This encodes CASSPSGANVLTF.

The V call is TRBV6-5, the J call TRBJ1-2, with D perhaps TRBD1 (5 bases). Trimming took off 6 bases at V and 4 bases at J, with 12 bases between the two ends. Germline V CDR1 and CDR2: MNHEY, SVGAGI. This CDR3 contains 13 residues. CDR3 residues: CASRGRGPYGYTF. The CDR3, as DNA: TGTGCCAGCAGGGGACGGGGTCCCTATGGCTACACCTTC.

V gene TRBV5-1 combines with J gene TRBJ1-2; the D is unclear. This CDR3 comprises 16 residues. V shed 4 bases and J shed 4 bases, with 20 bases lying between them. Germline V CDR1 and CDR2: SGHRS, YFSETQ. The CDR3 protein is CASSLEPETGIYGYTF. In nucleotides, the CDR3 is TGCGCCAGCAGCCTAGAGCCAGAGACGGGGATCTATGGCTACACCTTC.

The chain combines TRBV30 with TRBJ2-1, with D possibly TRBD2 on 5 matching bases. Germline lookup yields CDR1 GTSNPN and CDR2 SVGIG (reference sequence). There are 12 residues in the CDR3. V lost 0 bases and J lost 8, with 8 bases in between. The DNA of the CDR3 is TGTGCCTGGAGTGTGGGAGTATATGAGCAGTTCTTC. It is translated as CAWSVGVYEQFF.

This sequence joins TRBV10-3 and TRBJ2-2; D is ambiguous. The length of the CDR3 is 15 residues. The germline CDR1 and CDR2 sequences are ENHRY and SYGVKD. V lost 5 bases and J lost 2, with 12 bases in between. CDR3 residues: CAISIDIANTGELFF. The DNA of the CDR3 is TGTGCCATCAGTATTGACATAGCAAACACCGGGGAGCTGTTTTTT.

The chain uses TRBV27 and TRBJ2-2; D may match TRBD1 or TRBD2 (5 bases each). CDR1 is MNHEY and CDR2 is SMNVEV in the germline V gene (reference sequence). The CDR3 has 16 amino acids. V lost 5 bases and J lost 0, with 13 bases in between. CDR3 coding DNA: TGTGCCAGCAGTCGGGGCACATTAACGAACACCGGGGAGCTGTTTTTT. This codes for CASSRGTLTNTGELFF.

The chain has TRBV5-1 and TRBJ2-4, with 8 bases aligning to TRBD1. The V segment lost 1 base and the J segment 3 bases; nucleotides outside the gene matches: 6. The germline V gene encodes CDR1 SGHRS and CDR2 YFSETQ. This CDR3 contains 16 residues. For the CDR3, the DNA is TGCGCCAGCAGCTTGCCAGGGGGCGACGTCAAAAACATTCAGTACTTC. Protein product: CASSLPGGDVKNIQYF.

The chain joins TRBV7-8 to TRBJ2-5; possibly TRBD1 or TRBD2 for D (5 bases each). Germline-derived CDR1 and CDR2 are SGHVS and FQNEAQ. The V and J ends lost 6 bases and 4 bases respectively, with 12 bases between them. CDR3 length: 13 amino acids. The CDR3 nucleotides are TGTGCCAGCAGGAACGGGGCCGGAGAGACCCAGTACTTC. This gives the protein CASRNGAGETQYF.

The CDR3 loop reads CASSPMGLQETQYF. The CDR3 DNA reads as TGTGCCAGCTCACCGATGGGGCTCCAAGAGACCCAGTACTTC. The rearrangement links TRBV18 to TRBJ2-5; tentatively, D is TRBD1 (5 bases). CDR1 and CDR2 (germline): KGHSH, LQKENI. V lost 3 bases, J lost 1 base, and 9 bases lay in between. The CDR3 extends over 14 amino acids.

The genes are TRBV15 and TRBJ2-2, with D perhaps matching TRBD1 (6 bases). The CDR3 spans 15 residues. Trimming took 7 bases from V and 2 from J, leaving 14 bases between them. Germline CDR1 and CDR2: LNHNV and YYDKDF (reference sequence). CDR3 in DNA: TGTGCCACCAATCATGCCAGGGGAAACACCGGGGAGCTGTTTTTT. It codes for CATNHARGNTGELFF.

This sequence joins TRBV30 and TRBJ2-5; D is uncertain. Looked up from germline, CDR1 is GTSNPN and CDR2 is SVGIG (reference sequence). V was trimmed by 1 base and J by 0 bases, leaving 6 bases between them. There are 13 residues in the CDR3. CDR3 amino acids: CAWSGRNQETQYF. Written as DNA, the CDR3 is TGTGCCTGGAGTGGTAGGAACCAAGAGACCCAGTACTTC.

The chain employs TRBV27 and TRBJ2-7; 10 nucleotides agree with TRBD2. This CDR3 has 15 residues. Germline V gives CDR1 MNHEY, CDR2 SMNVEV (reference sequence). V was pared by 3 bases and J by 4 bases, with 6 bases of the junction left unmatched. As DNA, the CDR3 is TGTGCCAGCAGTTTGAAGCGGGAGGGCCGATACGAGCAGTACTTC. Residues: CASSLKREGRYEQYF.